These 18 T cell receptor beta chains originate from one sample sequenced in a study of CD8 T cells in Susac syndrome. Random hexamers served to reverse transcribe roughly 0.45 to 1 ug RNA. TCRdb independently ran MiXCR on the immunoSEQ multiplex PCR reads; one entry per CDR3 protein. Here the sample spans about 210,000 distinct CDR3 sequences, roughly 96% being singletons. The sequencing input was CD4+ T cells from PBMCs. The receptors were gathered from a human donor with multiple sclerosis.

V usage is TRBV20-1 and J usage is TRBJ2-7, with 9 bases identical to TRBD2. The CDR3 is 15 residues long. Trimming took 1 base from V and 6 from J; bases not matched to a gene: 10. Germline-derived CDR1 and CDR2 are DFQATT and SNEGSKA (reference sequence). This chain's CDR3 is CSARVGASGIIEQYF. The CDR3 bases are TGCAGTGCTAGAGTTGGAGCTAGCGGGATAATCGAGCAGTACTTC.

The chain uses TRBV20-1 and TRBJ2-3; D tentatively fits TRBD1 or TRBD2 (5 bases each). CDR1 and CDR2 (germline): DFQATT, SNEGSKA (reference sequence). Trimming pared 3 bases from V and 2 bases from J, leaving 18 bases between. CDR3 length: 16 amino acids. DNA for the CDR3: TGCAGTGCTAGCGCCACGGGACCCCAATACACAGATACGCAGTATTTT. Protein: CSASATGPQYTDTQYF.

The rearrangement links TRBV12-3 or TRBV12-4 to TRBJ2-1; no firm D call. The V gene lost 3 bases and the J gene lost 3 bases, with 6 bases spanning the gap. CDR3 length: 13 amino acids. CDR3 amino acids: CASSLVDYNEQFF. CDR3 coding DNA: TGTGCCAGCAGTTTGGTAGACTACAATGAGCAGTTCTTC.

The chain couples TRBV2 to TRBJ2-7; maybe TRBD2 (5 bases). CDR1 is SNHLY and CDR2 is FYNNEI in the germline V gene. The ends were cut back, 0 bases at V and 4 bases at J, with 7 bases in the middle. The CDR3 totals 13 residues. The CDR3 nucleotides are TGTGCCAGCAGTGAAGCGGGAGTGTACGAGCAGTACTTC. Translating gives CASSEAGVYEQYF.

V usage is TRBV10-3 and J usage is TRBJ1-2; TRBD1 agrees at 7 bases. The CDR3 is made up of 12 amino acids. Germline assignment: CDR1 ENHRY and CDR2 SYGVKD. With 8 bases clipped from V and 7 bases from J, the junction kept 7 bases outside the gene matches. The CDR3 reads CAIDQGGGGYTF. CDR3 coding DNA: TGTGCCATCGACCAGGGGGGAGGTGGCTACACCTTC.

The V call is TRBV20-1, the J call TRBJ2-3, with D unclear. Deletions cut 1 base from V and 0 bases from J, with 8 bases between. The CDR3 consists of 14 residues. CDR1 and CDR2 (germline): DFQATT, SNEGSKA (reference sequence). CDR3 in amino acids: CSARVIASTDTQYF. In DNA form, the CDR3 reads TGCAGTGCTAGAGTAATTGCTAGCACAGATACGCAGTATTTT.

The chain links TRBV29-1 to TRBJ2-5; possibly TRBD1 for D (6 bases). V was cut by 6 bases and J by 2 bases, with 13 bases left in between. The V gene's germline CDR1 is SQVTM and CDR2 ANQGSEA. This CDR3 is 13 amino acids long. CDR3 nucleotide sequence: TGCAGCGTGAGAGTACAGGGACAAGAGACCCAGTACTTC. This encodes CSVRVQGQETQYF.

The CDR3 here is CASSSPGGGSFFNEQFF. The CDR3 DNA sequence: TGTGCCAGCAGCTCCCCCGGCGGAGGGAGCTTCTTCAATGAGCAGTTCTTC. The chain has TRBV7-9 and TRBJ2-1, with D tentatively TRBD2 (6 bases). The CDR3 is 17 amino acids. Trimming shortened V by 4 bases and J by 6 bases, and 22 bases separated the two germline ends. Germline CDR1 is SEHNR and CDR2 is FQNEAQ (reference sequence).

V usage is TRBV2 and J usage is TRBJ2-7; 7 nucleotides match TRBD2. The CDR3 loop spans 14 amino acids. The V segment lost 6 bases and the J segment 6 bases; nucleotides outside the gene matches: 11. Looked up from germline, CDR1 is SNHLY and CDR2 is FYNNEI. The CDR3: CASRGTTRPLEQYF. The DNA for the CDR3 is TGTGCCAGCAGAGGGACTACCCGTCCCCTCGAGCAGTACTTC.

This clonotype is a singleton in its sample. DNA for the CDR3: TGTGCCTGGACCGGGACTAGCTACGAGCAGTACTTC. The encoded protein is CAWTGTSYEQYF. The chain uses TRBV30 and TRBJ2-7; 8 nucleotides align to TRBD2. The CDR3 has 12 amino acids. Germline CDR1 reads GTSNPN; CDR2 reads SVGIG (reference sequence). Trimming cost V 4 bases and J 3 bases; bases outside gene matches: 2.

V usage is TRBV20-1 and J usage is TRBJ2-1; 9 bases align to TRBD2. This CDR3 region has 15 residues. Unmatched junction bases numbered 10, after V lost 1 base and J lost 9 bases. CDR1 is DFQATT, CDR2 SNEGSKA, per germline (reference sequence). The CDR3: CSARGSVAGAGEQFF. The DNA of the CDR3 is TGCAGTGCTAGAGGGAGTGTAGCGGGAGCGGGTGAGCAGTTCTTC.

Points on this clonotype: The junction departs from germline at one end; a sequencing error may be responsible. The V call is TRBV5-1, the J call TRBJ2-3; D call uncertain. The CDR3 spans 12 residues. The germline V gene encodes CDR1 SGHRS and CDR2 YFSETQ. CDR3 DNA sequence: TGTGCCAGCTCCCCGCCCGGGGATACGCAGTATTTT. It specifies CASSPPGDTQYF.

J is TRBJ1-5 and V is TRBV5-1, with 10 bases lining up with TRBD1. V trimming: 3 bases; J trimming: 2 bases; junction bases outside the gene matches: 2. This CDR3 comprises 15 residues. Germline V gives CDR1 SGHRS, CDR2 YFSETQ. The CDR3 reads CASSSGTGGNQPQHF. Here the CDR3 DNA reads TGCGCCAGCAGCTCCGGGACAGGGGGCAATCAGCCCCAGCATTTT.

The rearrangement links TRBV3-1 to TRBJ2-5; D uncertain. Trimming took 6 bases from V and 5 from J, leaving 7 bases between them. The CDR3 runs 11 residues. Germline assignment: CDR1 LGHDT and CDR2 YNNKEL (reference sequence). CDR3 nucleotide sequence: TGTGCCAGCAGTTGGGCGGAGACCCAGTACTTC. This encodes CASSWAETQYF.

The gene calls are TRBV11-2 and TRBJ2-5; TRBD1 might be the D (6 bases). V gave up 7 bases and J gave up 1 base, with 19 bases separating them. This CDR3 contains 16 residues. Per the germline V gene, CDR1 is SGHAT and CDR2 is FQNNGV. CDR3 in amino acids: CASKRGIGTPQETQYF. CDR3 sequence (DNA): TGTGCCAGCAAACGGGGAATCGGGACACCCCAAGAGACCCAGTACTTC. Full variable domain (remainder filled in from reference TRBV11-2 and TRBJ2-5): EAGVAQSPRYKIIEKRQSVAFWCNPISGHATLYWYQQILGQGPKLLIQFQNNGVVDDSQLPKDRFSAERLKGVDSTLKIQPAKLEDSAVYLCASKRGIGTPQETQYFGPGTRLLVL.

The chain uses TRBV30 and TRBJ1-1; D is ambiguous. Germline V CDR1 and CDR2: GTSNPN, SVGIG (reference sequence). Trimming removed 0 bases from V and 5 bases from J, with 16 bases in between. CDR3 size: 15 residues. Here the CDR3 reads CAWSVRRGVVTEAFF. In DNA, the CDR3 is TGTGCCTGGAGTGTACGGCGTGGGGTGGTTACTGAAGCTTTCTTT.

The V call is TRBV29-1, the J call TRBJ2-1, with 7 bases aligning to TRBD2. V dropped 4 bases and J dropped 7; count of bases not matched to a gene: 7. The CDR3 is 13 amino acids. The germline CDR1 and CDR2 sequences are SQVTM and ANQGSEA. The CDR3 coding sequence is TGCAGCGTTGCTCGACTAGCAGGTAATGAGCAGTTCTTC. It encodes CSVARLAGNEQFF.

The CDR3: CASSKTDRSWEQYF. The CDR3 region has the DNA TGTGCCAGCAGTAAAACGGACAGGTCGTGGGAGCAGTACTTC. The V call is TRBV11-2, the J call TRBJ2-7; 7 bases agree with TRBD1. The V segment lost 6 bases and the J segment 7 bases; nucleotides outside the gene matches: 12. CDR1 is SGHAT, CDR2 FQNNGV, per germline. The CDR3 contains 14 residues.